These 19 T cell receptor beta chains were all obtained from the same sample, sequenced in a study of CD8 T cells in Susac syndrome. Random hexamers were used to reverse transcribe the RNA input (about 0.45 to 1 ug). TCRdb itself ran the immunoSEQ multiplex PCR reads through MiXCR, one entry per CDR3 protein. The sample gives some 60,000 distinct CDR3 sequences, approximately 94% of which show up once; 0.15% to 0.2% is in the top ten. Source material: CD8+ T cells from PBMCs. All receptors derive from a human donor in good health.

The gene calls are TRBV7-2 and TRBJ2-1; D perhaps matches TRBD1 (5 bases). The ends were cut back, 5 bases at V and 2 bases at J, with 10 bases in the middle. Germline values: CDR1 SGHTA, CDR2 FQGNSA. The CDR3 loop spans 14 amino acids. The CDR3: CASSPQGPYNEQFF. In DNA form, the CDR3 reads TGTGCCAGCAGCCCGCAGGGTCCCTACAATGAGCAGTTCTTC. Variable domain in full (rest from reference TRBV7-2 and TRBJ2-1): GAGVSQSPSNKVTEKGKDVELRCDPISGHTALYWYRQSLGQGLEFLIYFQGNSAPDKSGLPSDRFSAERTGGSVSTLTIQRTQQEDSAVYLCASSPQGPYNEQFFGPGTRLTVL.

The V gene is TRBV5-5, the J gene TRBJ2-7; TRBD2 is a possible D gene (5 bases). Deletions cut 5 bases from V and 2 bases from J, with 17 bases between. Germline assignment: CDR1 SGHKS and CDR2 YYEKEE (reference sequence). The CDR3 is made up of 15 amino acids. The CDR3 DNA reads TGTGCCAGCAGTTTCGCGGCATACGGGACCTACGAGCAGTACTTC. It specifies CASSFAAYGTYEQYF.

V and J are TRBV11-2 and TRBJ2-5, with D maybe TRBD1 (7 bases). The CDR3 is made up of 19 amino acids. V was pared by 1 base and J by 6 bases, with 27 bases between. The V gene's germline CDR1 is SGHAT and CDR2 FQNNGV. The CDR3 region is CASSLAKGGGRGDRKTQYF. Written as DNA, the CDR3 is TGTGCCAGCAGCTTAGCCAAGGGGGGTGGCAGGGGGGATCGGAAGACCCAGTACTTC.

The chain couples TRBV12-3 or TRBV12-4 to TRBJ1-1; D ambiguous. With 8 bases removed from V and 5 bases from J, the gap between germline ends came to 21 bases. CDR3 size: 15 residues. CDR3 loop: CASPMPRSGMTEAFF. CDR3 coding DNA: TGTGCCAGCCCTATGCCCAGGTCCGGAATGACTGAAGCTTTCTTT.

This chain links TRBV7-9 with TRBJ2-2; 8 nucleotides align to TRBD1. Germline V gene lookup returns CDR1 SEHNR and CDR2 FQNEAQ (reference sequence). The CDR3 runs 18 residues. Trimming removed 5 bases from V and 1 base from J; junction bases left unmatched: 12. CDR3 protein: CASSAFSGTGGNTGELFF. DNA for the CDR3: TGTGCCAGCAGCGCGTTCTCCGGAACAGGGGGGAACACCGGGGAGCTGTTTTTT. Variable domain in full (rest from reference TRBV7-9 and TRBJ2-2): DTGVSQNPRHKITKRGQNVTFRCDPISEHNRLYWYRQTLGQGPEFLTYFQNEAQLEKSRLLSDRFSAERPKGSFSTLEIQRTEQGDSAMYLCASSAFSGTGGNTGELFFGEGSRLTVL.

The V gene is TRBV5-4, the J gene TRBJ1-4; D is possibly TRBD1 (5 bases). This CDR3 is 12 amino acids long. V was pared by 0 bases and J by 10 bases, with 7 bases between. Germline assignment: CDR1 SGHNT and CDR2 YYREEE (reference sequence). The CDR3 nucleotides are TGTGCCAGCAGCTTGGGGGGCGGAAAACTGTTTTTT. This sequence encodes CASSLGGGKLFF.

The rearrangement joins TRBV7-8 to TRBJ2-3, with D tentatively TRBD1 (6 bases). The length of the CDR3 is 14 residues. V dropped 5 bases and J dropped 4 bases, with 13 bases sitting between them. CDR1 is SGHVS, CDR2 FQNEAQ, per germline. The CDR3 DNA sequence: TGTGCCAGCAGCCCCCAGGGGATCGCAGATACGCAGTATTTT. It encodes CASSPQGIADTQYF.

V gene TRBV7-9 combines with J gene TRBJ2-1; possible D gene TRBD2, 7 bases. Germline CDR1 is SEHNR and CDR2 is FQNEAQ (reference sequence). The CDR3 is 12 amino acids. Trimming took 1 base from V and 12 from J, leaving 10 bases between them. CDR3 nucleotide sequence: TGTGCCAGCAGCTTAGGGGGGGGGCTGCAGTTCTTC. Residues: CASSLGGGLQFF.

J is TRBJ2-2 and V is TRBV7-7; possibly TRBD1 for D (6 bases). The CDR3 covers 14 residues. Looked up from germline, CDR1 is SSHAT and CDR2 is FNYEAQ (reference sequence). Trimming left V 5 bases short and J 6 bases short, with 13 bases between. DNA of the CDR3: TGTGCCAGCAGCCCCGACAGGCAGGCCGGGGAGCTGTTTTTT. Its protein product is CASSPDRQAGELFF.

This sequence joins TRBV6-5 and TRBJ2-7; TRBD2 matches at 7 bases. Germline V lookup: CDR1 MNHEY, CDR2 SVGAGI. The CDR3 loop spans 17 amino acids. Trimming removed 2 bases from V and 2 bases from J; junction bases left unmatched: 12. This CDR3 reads CASSYTLGAGLPYEQYF. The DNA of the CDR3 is TGTGCCAGCAGTTACACCCTGGGAGCGGGGCTTCCCTACGAGCAGTACTTC.

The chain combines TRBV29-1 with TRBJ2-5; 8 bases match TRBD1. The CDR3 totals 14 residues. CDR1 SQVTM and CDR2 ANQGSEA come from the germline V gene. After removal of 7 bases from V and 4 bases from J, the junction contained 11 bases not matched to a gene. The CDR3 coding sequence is TGCAGCGCACCCGGGACAGGCTTCGGAGAGACCCAGTACTTC. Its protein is CSAPGTGFGETQYF. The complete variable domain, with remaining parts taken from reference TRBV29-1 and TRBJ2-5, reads SAVISQKPSRDICQRGTSLTIQCQVDSQVTMMFWYRQQPGQSLTLIATANQGSEATYESGFVIDKFPISRPNLTFSTLTVSNMSPEDSSIYLCSAPGTGFGETQYFGPGTRLLVL.

For the CDR3, the DNA is TGTGCCAGCAGCGACGAGGACAACACAAGTCGTGGCTACACCTTC. Protein product: CASSDEDNTSRGYTF. The chain combines TRBV3-1 with TRBJ1-2, with D perhaps matching TRBD1 (5 bases). The CDR3 totals 15 residues. V was shortened by 5 bases and J by 7 bases, with 20 bases between the two germline ends. Germline V gene data show CDR1 as LGHDT and CDR2 as YNNKEL (reference sequence).

CDR3 region: CASSYSNIGHTEAFF. In DNA form, the CDR3 reads TGTGCCAGCAGTTACTCGAATATCGGCCACACTGAAGCTTTCTTT. The rearrangement links TRBV6-5 to TRBJ1-1; no definite D call. The V end was cut by 0 bases, the J end by 3 bases, with 11 bases between. Per the germline V gene, CDR1 is MNHEY and CDR2 is SVGAGI. The CDR3 runs to 15 residues.

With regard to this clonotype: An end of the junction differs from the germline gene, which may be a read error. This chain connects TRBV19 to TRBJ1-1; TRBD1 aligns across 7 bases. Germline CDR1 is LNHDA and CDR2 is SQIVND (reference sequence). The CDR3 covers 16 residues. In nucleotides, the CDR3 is TGTGCCAGTAGTATAGTTGAGGGGACAGCAGCGTCTGAAGTTTTCTTT. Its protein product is CASSIVEGTAASEVFF.

CDR3 sequence reads: CASSYPTLQQFF. The CDR3 coding sequence is TGTGCCAGCAGTTACCCGACCCTCCAGCAGTTCTTC. This chain joins TRBV6-2 or TRBV6-3 and TRBJ2-1, with D uncertain. The V end lost 2 bases, the J end lost 11 bases, and 10 bases lay between the germline ends. The CDR3 extends over 12 amino acids. Germline CDR1 is MNHEY and CDR2 is SVGEGT.

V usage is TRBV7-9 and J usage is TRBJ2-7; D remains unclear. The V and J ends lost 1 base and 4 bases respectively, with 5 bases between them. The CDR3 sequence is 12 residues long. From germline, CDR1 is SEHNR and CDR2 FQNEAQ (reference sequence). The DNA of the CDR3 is TGTGCCAGCAGCTTAGGGGAATACGAGCAGTACTTC. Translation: CASSLGEYEQYF.

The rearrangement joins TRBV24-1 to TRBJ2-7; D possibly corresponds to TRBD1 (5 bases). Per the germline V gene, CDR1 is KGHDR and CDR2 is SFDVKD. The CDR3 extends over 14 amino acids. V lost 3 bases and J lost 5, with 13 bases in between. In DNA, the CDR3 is TGTGCCACCAGTGATGTCAGCAGGGTCCACGAGCAGTACTTC. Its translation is CATSDVSRVHEQYF.

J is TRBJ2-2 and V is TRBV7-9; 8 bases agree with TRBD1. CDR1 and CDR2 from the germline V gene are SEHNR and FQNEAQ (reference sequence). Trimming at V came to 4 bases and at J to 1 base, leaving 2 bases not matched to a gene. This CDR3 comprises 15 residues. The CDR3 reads CASSSGTGNTGELFF. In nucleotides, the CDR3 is TGTGCCAGCAGCTCGGGGACAGGGAACACCGGGGAGCTGTTTTTT.

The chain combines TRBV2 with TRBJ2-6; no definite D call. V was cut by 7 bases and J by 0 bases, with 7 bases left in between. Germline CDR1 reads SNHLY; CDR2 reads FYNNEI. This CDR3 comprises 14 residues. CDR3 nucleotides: TGTGCCAGCAACTCGGGCTCTGGGGCCAACGTCCTGACTTTC. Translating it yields CASNSGSGANVLTF.